These 13 T cell receptor beta chains were all obtained from the same sample, sequenced in a study of blood T cell repertoires in COVID-19. Libraries were prepared by immunoSEQ multiplex PCR; TCRdb keeps only in-frame clonotypes and omits some of them. This repertoire shows 200,000 or so clones, under 90% found once; its top ten account for over 4.5%. Sequenced material: peripheral blood. Receptors were obtained from an elderly man with acute or convalescent COVID-19.

J is TRBJ2-2 and V is TRBV9; 8 positions match TRBD2. Germline CDR1 SGDLS, CDR2 YYNGEE. Unmatched junction bases numbered 10, after V lost 3 bases and J lost 6 bases. This CDR3 contains 16 residues. Here the CDR3 reads CASSGTSPSTAGELFF. The DNA for the CDR3 is TGTGCCAGCAGCGGGACTAGCCCCAGCACTGCCGGGGAGCTGTTTTTT.

The rearrangement joins TRBV5-4 to TRBJ2-7; 7 nucleotides match TRBD2. In germline, CDR1 is SGHNT, CDR2 YYREEE (reference sequence). The CDR3 covers 14 residues. Germline trimming cut 4 bases from V and 3 bases from J; bases unmatched to any gene: 7. In DNA, the CDR3 is TGTGCCAGCAGCATGCCTAGCGGTCGCTACGAGCAGTACTTC. It is translated as CASSMPSGRYEQYF. The full variable domain, completed using reference TRBV5-4 and TRBJ2-7, is ETGVTQSPTHLIKTRGQQVTLRCSSQSGHNTVSWYQQALGQGPQFIFQYYREEENGRGNFPPRFSGLQFPNYSSELNVNALELDDSALYLCASSMPSGRYEQYFGPGTRLTVT.

This sequence joins TRBV24-1 and TRBJ1-2; a weak D match, TRBD1 (5 bases). Germline V gene data show CDR1 as KGHDR and CDR2 as SFDVKD. The CDR3 length is 13 residues. V lost 6 bases, J lost 9 bases, and 16 bases lay in between. The CDR3: CATSQTRGGSYTF. CDR3 DNA: TGTGCCACCAGTCAGACCCGTGGGGGGAGCTACACCTTC.

V and J are TRBV3-1 (or the pseudogene TRBV3-2) and TRBJ1-2; 9 bases are a match to TRBD1. CDR3 length equals 15 residues. The germline CDR1 and CDR2 sequences are LGHDT and YNNKEL (reference sequence). With 6 bases clipped from V and 1 base from J, the junction kept 6 bases outside the gene matches. For the CDR3, the DNA is TGTGCCAGCAGTCGACAGGGGGGAGGTAACTATGGCTACACCTTC. Its protein is CASSRQGGGNYGYTF.

In DNA, the CDR3 is TGTGCGACTCACTGGCTAGCGGGAGGGCCGAGCACCGGGGAGCTGTTTTTT. The encoded protein is CATHWLAGGPSTGELFF. The chain uses TRBV14 and TRBJ2-2; TRBD2 agrees at 12 bases. Germline lookup yields CDR1 SGHDN and CDR2 FVKESK. The CDR3 is 17 residues long.

The rearrangement uses TRBV28 and TRBJ1-2; TRBD1 might be the D (6 bases). The germline V gene has CDR1 MDHEN and CDR2 SYDVKM. The CDR3 covers 14 residues. V was clipped by 5 bases and J by 4 bases, with 14 bases between them. This chain's CDR3 is CASSGAGAAYGYTF. DNA for the CDR3: TGTGCCAGCAGTGGGGCAGGGGCTGCCTATGGCTACACCTTC.

The V gene is TRBV11-1, the J gene TRBJ2-7; TRBD2 aligns across 11 bases. J lost 2 bases, V lost 6 bases, and 9 bases had no gene match. Germline V gene lookup returns CDR1 SGHAT and CDR2 FQDESV (reference sequence). The CDR3 spans 16 residues. The DNA for the CDR3 is TGTGCCAGCAGTTCCCAGGGACTAGCGGATACCTACGAGCAGTACTTC. Translated, it gives CASSSQGLADTYEQYF.

The J gene is TRBJ2-3, the V gene TRBV19; 7 bases match TRBD2. Per germline, CDR1 LNHDA and CDR2 SQIVND (reference sequence). The CDR3 totals 17 residues. The V and J ends lost 7 bases and 6 bases, in that order; junction bases with no gene match: 19. The CDR3 loop reads CASTLSSGLHPSDTQYF. The CDR3 region has the DNA TGTGCCAGTACCCTTTCATCGGGACTACACCCTTCGGATACGCAGTATTTT.

V is TRBV5-4 and J is TRBJ2-3; 16 bases fit TRBD2. The CDR3 is 18 residues long. The V gene's germline CDR1 is SGHNT and CDR2 YYREEE (reference sequence). V trimming: 5 bases; J trimming: 3 bases; junction bases outside the gene matches: 9. CDR3 nucleotide sequence: TGTGCCAGCAGTAAATCCGGGACTAGCGGGAGGGGGACAGATACGCAGTATTTT. Translating it yields CASSKSGTSGRGTDTQYF. The full variable domain, rest sourced from reference TRBV5-4 and TRBJ2-3, is ETGVTQSPTHLIKTRGQQVTLRCSSQSGHNTVSWYQQALGQGPQFIFQYYREEENGRGNFPPRFSGLQFPNYSSELNVNALELDDSALYLCASSKSGTSGRGTDTQYFGPGTRLTVL.

This chain's CDR3 is CASSTLQGTRNNEQFF. CDR3 coding DNA: TGCGCCAGCAGCACCTTACAGGGGACTCGAAACAATGAGCAGTTCTTC. The genes are TRBV5-1 and TRBJ2-1; a possible D gene is TRBD1 (7 bases). CDR1 and CDR2 from the germline V gene are SGHRS and YFSETQ. This CDR3 spans 16 amino acids. The V gene lost 4 bases and the J gene lost 5 bases, with 19 bases spanning the gap.

This clone showed up just once. The chain uses TRBV6-5 and TRBJ1-4; no firm D call. CDR1 is MNHEY and CDR2 is SVGAGI in the germline V gene. CDR3 length: 12 amino acids. Trimming took 6 bases from V and 4 from J, leaving 6 bases between them. CDR3: CASRAHNEKLFF. CDR3 DNA: TGTGCCAGCAGGGCCCATAATGAAAAACTGTTTTTT.

The chain recombines TRBV18 with TRBJ2-5; no clear D gene. This CDR3 region has 12 residues. The germline gives CDR1 KGHSH, CDR2 LQKENI. Trimming took 6 bases from V and 5 from J, leaving 10 bases between them. The CDR3 coding sequence is TGTGCCAGCTCTCGATCTCGGGAGACCCAGTACTTC. Translation: CASSRSRETQYF.

This chain connects TRBV28 to TRBJ1-5, with D possibly matching TRBD1 (5 bases). The germline gives CDR1 MDHEN, CDR2 SYDVKM. V was shortened by 6 bases and J by 4 bases, with 16 bases between the two germline ends. This CDR3 region has 15 residues. The DNA for the CDR3 is TGTGCCAGCAGCATAGGACCGGGGGGGAATCAGCCCCAGCATTTT. This encodes CASSIGPGGNQPQHF.